The next 26 T cell receptor beta chains were all read from a single sample in a study of post-analysis software for immune sequencing data. Whole-study results and caveats: TRBV5-6, TRBV5-1 and TRBV20-1 were among roughly five TRBV segments more frequent in patients than controls.

For these TCRs, the target antigens are not known. Incorporated into the TCR beta cDNA libraries were unique molecular identifiers, which served to reduce PCR and sequencing biases. TCRdb re-called the PCR reads with MiXCR, one entry per CDR3 protein. The sample lists fewer than 900,000 distinct CDR3 sequences, about 43% occurring once. Sequencing was done on a sample of blood. The receptors originated from a girl between 5 and 17 years old with multiple sclerosis.

This chain links TRBV7-9 with TRBJ2-1, with D possibly matching TRBD1 (6 bases). The V end lost 6 bases, the J end lost 6 bases, and 12 bases lay between the germline ends. This CDR3 comprises 13 residues. The germline V gene encodes CDR1 SEHNR and CDR2 FQNEAQ (reference sequence). In nucleotides, the CDR3 is TGTGCCAGCAGTCGACAGGACTCCAATGAGCAGTTCTTC. Its protein product is CASSRQDSNEQFF.

The rearrangement links TRBV29-1 to TRBJ2-5, with D perhaps matching TRBD2 (6 bases). Germline lookup yields CDR1 SQVTM and CDR2 ANQGSEA. V dropped 7 bases and J dropped 5 bases, with 20 bases sitting between them. The CDR3 spans 14 residues. DNA for the CDR3: TGCAGCGCTGGATTAGCGGCTAGTGGCGAGACCCAGTACTTC. It yields the protein CSAGLAASGETQYF.

This clonotype was detected only a few times. The gene calls are TRBV2 and TRBJ1-2; D remains ambiguous. Germline V CDR1 and CDR2: SNHLY, FYNNEI. The length of the CDR3 is 16 residues. V dropped 7 bases and J dropped 1 base, with 19 bases sitting between them. The CDR3 nucleotides are TGTGCCAGCATAGCGACGGTGATATTACTTAACTATGGCTACACCTTC. Amino acids: CASIATVILLNYGYTF.

J is TRBJ2-1 and V is TRBV28; TRBD2 agrees at 10 bases. Looked up from germline, CDR1 is MDHEN and CDR2 is SYDVKM. The CDR3 loop spans 14 amino acids. V gave up 6 bases and J gave up 8 bases; unmatched junction bases: 7. CDR3 protein: CASRSSGSSHEQFF. The CDR3 DNA sequence: TGTGCCAGCAGATCTAGCGGGAGCAGCCATGAGCAGTTCTTC.

The rearrangement uses TRBV2 and TRBJ2-1; 11 positions match TRBD2. Germline lookup yields CDR1 SNHLY and CDR2 FYNNEI. V shed 8 bases, J shed 4 bases, and the junction held 4 bases outside the gene matches. The CDR3 runs 14 residues. The CDR3 sequence is CASGRLAGYNEQFF. In DNA, the CDR3 is TGTGCCAGCGGACGACTAGCGGGATACAATGAGCAGTTCTTC.

V gene TRBV11-2 combines with J gene TRBJ2-4; D possibly corresponds to TRBD2 (6 bases). The J call may be faulty, since TRBJ2-7 better matches the DNA end. CDR1 and CDR2 from the germline V gene are SGHAT and FQNNGV. There are 15 residues in the CDR3. The CDR3 here is CASSFGRDLTYEQYF. The CDR3 DNA follows: TGTGCCAGCAGCTTTGGCCGGGACTTGACCTACGAGCAGTACTTC.

The CDR3 loop is CASSLFGSGSKNEQFF. CDR3 DNA: TGTGCCAGCAGCTTATTCGGTAGCGGGAGTAAGAATGAGCAGTTCTTC. The chain combines TRBV7-2 with TRBJ2-1; TRBD2 matches 9 bases. This CDR3 region has 16 residues. The J segment lost 7 bases and the V segment lost 2 bases, leaving 9 bases of the junction unmatched. Looked up from germline, CDR1 is SGHTA and CDR2 is FQGNSA.

V gene TRBV11-2 combines with J gene TRBJ2-2; D might be TRBD1 (6 bases). Germline values: CDR1 SGHAT, CDR2 FQNNGV. Deletions cut 3 bases from V and 7 bases from J, with 12 bases between. This CDR3 has 14 residues. CDR3 nucleotide sequence: TGTGCCAGCAGCTTTTGGCAGGGGAACGGGGAGCTGTTTTTT. This encodes CASSFWQGNGELFF.

This clonotype was counted a few times. The V call is TRBV20-1, the J call TRBJ2-5; D remains ambiguous. The CDR3 runs to 14 residues. Looked up from germline, CDR1 is DFQATT and CDR2 is SNEGSKA (reference sequence). V was cut by 8 bases and J by 11 bases, with 27 bases left in between. DNA for the CDR3: TGCAGTCCGACTCAAGGGCTACAAGGGTATGAGCAGTACTTC. This gives the protein CSPTQGLQGYEQYF.

V and J are TRBV20-1 and TRBJ2-7; perhaps D is TRBD1 or TRBD2 (6 bases each). The J call may not be correct, given that the DNA end is closer to TRBJ2-4. CDR1 and CDR2 (germline): DFQATT, SNEGSKA (reference sequence). The CDR3 is 13 amino acids. The CDR3 sequence is CSARRGAGNIQYF. The CDR3, as DNA: TGCAGTGCCCGGAGGGGGGCTGGGAACATTCAGTACTTC.

The V gene is TRBV12-3 or TRBV12-4, the J gene TRBJ1-1; perhaps TRBD1 as D (5 bases). The length of the CDR3 is 15 residues. Trimming shortened V by 3 bases and J by 1 base, and 12 bases separated the two germline ends. The CDR3 region has the DNA TGTGCCAGCAGTTTCACAGACAGCAAGAACACTGAAGCTTTCTTT. Its translation: CASSFTDSKNTEAFF.

The chain carries TRBV6-5 and TRBJ1-5; tentative D call: TRBD1 (6 bases). V gave up 0 bases and J gave up 9 bases, with 15 bases separating them. Germline V gene data show CDR1 as MNHEY and CDR2 as SVGAGI. The CDR3 is made up of 15 amino acids. The CDR3 DNA reads TGTGCCAGCAGTTACTCGAGCTTAGGGGGTCCGCCCCAGCATTTT. This gives the protein CASSYSSLGGPPQHF.

The chain uses TRBV10-3 and TRBJ2-7, with 8 bases matching TRBD2. The V gene's germline CDR1 is ENHRY and CDR2 SYGVKD. This CDR3 comprises 13 residues. V dropped 8 bases and J dropped 0; count of bases not matched to a gene: 3. CDR3 DNA: TGTGCCATCGCGCGGGAGGACTCCTACGAGCAGTACTTC. Amino acids: CAIAREDSYEQYF.

V usage is TRBV10-3 and J usage is TRBJ2-4; 7 positions agree with TRBD2. The CDR3 runs to 15 residues. CDR1 and CDR2 from the germline V gene are ENHRY and SYGVKD. Trimming at V came to 4 bases and at J to 13 bases, leaving 16 bases not matched to a gene. CDR3 coding DNA: TGTGCCATCAGTGGCCAGGAAGCGGGAATGGGTGAGCAGTACTTC. Protein sequence: CAISGQEAGMGEQYF.

The chain recombines TRBV27 with TRBJ1-1; D ambiguous. Trimming removed 5 bases at V and 4 bases at J, with 14 bases between. The V gene's germline CDR1 is MNHEY and CDR2 SMNVEV (reference sequence). The CDR3 covers 14 residues. The CDR3: CASSPRKRSTEAFF. CDR3 DNA: TGTGCCAGCAGTCCCAGGAAAAGGAGCACTGAAGCTTTCTTT.

This clonotype was found a few times. CDR3 amino acids: CASSFSASGYHEQYF. CDR3 in DNA: TGTGCCAGCAGCTTTTCCGCCAGCGGGTACCACGAGCAGTACTTC. The rearrangement joins TRBV5-6 to TRBJ2-7; D possibly corresponds to TRBD2 (6 bases). This CDR3 has 15 residues. The germline V gene encodes CDR1 SGHDT and CDR2 YYEEEE. Trimming took 2 bases from V and 5 from J, leaving 17 bases between them.

This clonotype was detected many times. The V call is TRBV12-3 or TRBV12-4, the J call TRBJ2-7; 9 bases match TRBD1. The CDR3 covers 15 residues. The ends lost 5 bases at V and 1 base at J; junction bases unmatched: 6. The CDR3 reads CASSPGTGSSYEQYF. The CDR3 DNA sequence: TGTGCCAGCAGTCCCGGGACAGGGTCGTCCTACGAGCAGTACTTC.

The chain has TRBV20-1 and TRBJ2-1; the D gene is possibly TRBD2 (5 bases). V was shortened by 3 bases and J by 4 bases, with 19 bases between the two germline ends. This CDR3 is built from 16 residues. CDR1 and CDR2 (germline): DFQATT, SNEGSKA (reference sequence). CDR3 protein: CSASRGRLFLYNEQFF. The CDR3, as DNA: TGCAGTGCTAGTCGGGGAAGACTCTTCCTATACAATGAGCAGTTCTTC.

The chain has TRBV20-1 and TRBJ2-1, with 14 bases aligning to TRBD2. The CDR3 covers 17 residues. Looked up from germline, CDR1 is DFQATT and CDR2 is SNEGSKA (reference sequence). V shed 5 bases, J shed 3 bases, and the junction held 9 bases outside the gene matches. The CDR3 loop reads CSASGLAGVGDYNEQFF. The DNA for the CDR3 is TGCAGTGCTTCGGGACTAGCGGGAGTAGGGGACTACAATGAGCAGTTCTTC.

This clonotype was detected only a few times. The gene calls are TRBV12-3 or TRBV12-4 and TRBJ2-1; D remains ambiguous. The CDR3 runs 12 residues. V was clipped by 10 bases and J by 10 bases, with 17 bases between them. CDR3 amino acids: CATVGSGEEQFF. Written as DNA, the CDR3 is TGTGCCACGGTGGGGTCAGGCGAGGAGCAGTTCTTC.

This clonotype was counted only a few times. The chain employs TRBV19 and TRBJ1-5; D perhaps matches TRBD1 (6 bases). The germline V and J ends were trimmed by 6 bases and 3 bases, with 9 bases remaining between them. Germline V lookup: CDR1 LNHDA, CDR2 SQIVND (reference sequence). The CDR3 runs to 13 residues. The CDR3 here is CASSTGPNQPQHF. The CDR3, as DNA: TGTGCCAGTAGCACAGGGCCCAATCAGCCCCAGCATTTT.

This clonotype appeared a few times. The gene calls are TRBV20-1 and TRBJ1-5; 10 bases fit TRBD1. Trimming took 0 bases from V and 0 from J; bases not matched to a gene: 8. CDR1 and CDR2 from the germline V gene are DFQATT and SNEGSKA (reference sequence). The CDR3 extends over 18 amino acids. The CDR3 DNA reads as TGCAGTGCTAGAGAGCCGGGACAGGGGATGTTTAGCAATCAGCCCCAGCATTTT. As protein: CSAREPGQGMFSNQPQHF.

This chain uses TRBV27 with TRBJ2-7, with D unresolved. The CDR3 covers 12 residues. Germline V gives CDR1 MNHEY, CDR2 SMNVEV (reference sequence). V was cut by 2 bases and J by 6 bases, with 8 bases left in between. CDR3 in DNA: TGTGCCAGCAGTTTAATAGGGCGCGAGCAGTACTTC. It yields the protein CASSLIGREQYF.

V gene TRBV12-3 or TRBV12-4 combines with J gene TRBJ2-7; D possibly corresponds to TRBD1 (6 bases). The DNA end lines up better with TRBJ2-5; the J call may be wrong. The CDR3 loop spans 13 amino acids. CDR3 in DNA: TGTGCCAGCAGTTTAAGGGGGACCGAGACCCAGTACTTC. Translated, it gives CASSLRGTETQYF.

The genes are TRBV7-2 and TRBJ2-7; 9 bases map to TRBD1. The germline CDR1 and CDR2 sequences are SGHTA and FQGNSA. The CDR3 runs to 14 residues. The J segment lost 6 bases and the V segment lost 5 bases, leaving 8 bases of the junction unmatched. The CDR3 nucleotides are TGTGCCAGCAGCATGGGGACAGGGTCGGGCGAGCAGTACTTC. As protein: CASSMGTGSGEQYF.

This clonotype was seen once. V is TRBV12-3 or TRBV12-4 and J is TRBJ2-7; maybe TRBD2 (6 bases). The CDR3 covers 16 residues. Trimming took 3 bases from V and 4 from J, leaving 19 bases between them. The CDR3 nucleotides are TGTGCCAGCAGTTTCGAAACCGGGACTTTCACGTACGAGCAGTACTTC. It translates to CASSFETGTFTYEQYF.